This T cell receptor beta chain was retrieved from a study of shared clonotypes between healthy human individuals. The CDR3 loop spans 19 amino acids. Per germline, CDR1 SGHTA and CDR2 FQGNSA. V lost 7 bases and J lost 0, with 25 bases in between. Approximately 90 million PBMCs were counted before genomic DNA extraction. Sequenced by immunoSEQ multiplex PCR; TCRdb stores in-frame clones only, minus some. The sample contains about half a million clones, more than 75% of which appear only once. This sequence originates from a woman in her 40s in good health. Some clones in this sample may be carry-over from other donors' samples. The chain carries TRBV7-2 and TRBJ2-1; a possible D gene is TRBD2 (6 bases). Sequenced material: PBMCs. The CDR3 coding sequence is TGTGCCAGCACCCGGGCGGGACCAACCCGCCCCAGCTCCTACAATGAGCAGTTCTTC. The encoded protein is CASTRAGPTRPSSYNEQFF.